These 26 T cell receptor beta chains were sequenced from one sample in a study of regulatory T cells in long-lasting Graves disease. Time point described: persistent/refractory GD, antithyroid drugs over 5 years with positive TRAb. Generation of the TCR library employed RNA extracted from PBMCs. Construction of the TCR beta libraries employed iRepertoire HTBI primers in conjunction with Arm-PCR of CDR3 regions. TCRdb called the multiplex PCR reads again in MiXCR, with one record for every CDR3 protein. This table has about 340,000 distinct CDR3 sequences, roughly a fifth appearing once. Source: peripheral blood mononuclear cells (PBMCs), taken when the disease was refractory, from a patient treated with antithyroid drugs. The receptors stem from a female donor with Graves disease.

This clonotype was seen a few times. This CDR3 reads CSARDYSRVAKNIQYF. The DNA of the CDR3 is TGCAGTGCTAGAGACTATTCCAGGGTAGCCAAAAACATTCAGTACTTC. The rearrangement links TRBV20-1 to TRBJ2-4; possible D gene TRBD1, 5 bases. CDR1 and CDR2 (germline): DFQATT, SNEGSKA (reference sequence). V was cut by 0 bases and J by 0 bases, with 12 bases left in between. The CDR3 extends over 16 amino acids.

This clonotype has at least ten counts. The V gene is TRBV29-1, the J gene TRBJ1-2; TRBD1 matches 10 bases. The ends lost 2 bases at V and 4 bases at J; junction bases unmatched: 7. The CDR3 contains 15 residues. Germline V gene sequence: CDR1 SQVTM, CDR2 ANQGSEA. CDR3 DNA: TGCAGCGTTGAACCTCGGGACAGGGGTGGCTATGGCTACACCTTC. Amino acid sequence: CSVEPRDRGGYGYTF.

This clonotype was counted at least ten times. At one end the junction does not follow the germline gene, possibly because of a read error. This chain uses TRBV6-1 with TRBJ1-1; no firm D call. This CDR3 has 17 amino acids. Germline CDR1 is MNHNS and CDR2 is SASEGT. CDR3 loop: CASSGVDTLAANTEASF. The CDR3 DNA is TGTGCCAGCAGTGGGGTAGACACGTTGGCCGCGAACACTGAAGCTTCCTTT.

The chain uses TRBV9 and TRBJ1-3; D gene uncertain. There are 15 residues in the CDR3. Trimming removed 4 bases at V and 2 bases at J, with 13 bases between. Per germline, CDR1 SGDLS and CDR2 YYNGEE. CDR3 sequence reads: CASSTTAEPGNTIYF. The DNA for the CDR3 is TGTGCCAGCAGCACCACCGCGGAGCCTGGAAACACCATATATTTT.

In its sample, this clonotype was seen many times. The gene calls are TRBV3-1 and TRBJ2-4; a weak D match, TRBD2 (7 bases). Trimming pared 2 bases from V and 6 bases from J, leaving 11 bases between. The CDR3 loop spans 14 amino acids. Germline V gene lookup returns CDR1 LGHDT and CDR2 YNNKEL (reference sequence). The CDR3 coding sequence is TGTGCCAGCAGCCAATGGGGGGGCGGAAACATTCAGTACTTC. As protein: CASSQWGGGNIQYF.

This clonotype was observed at least ten times. The chain combines TRBV6-2 or TRBV6-3 with TRBJ2-5; D remains ambiguous. Germline CDR1 is MNHEY and CDR2 is SVGEGT. The germline V and J ends were trimmed by 1 base and 2 bases, with 8 bases remaining between them. CDR3 length equals 14 residues. CDR3 nucleotides: TGTGCCAGCAGTTACTTGGGGATTCAAGAGACCCAGTACTTC. Translation gives CASSYLGIQETQYF.

The V gene is TRBV2, the J gene TRBJ2-7; D gene ambiguous. The CDR3 has 13 amino acids. CDR1 is SNHLY and CDR2 is FYNNEI in the germline V gene. Trimming took 3 bases from V and 2 from J, leaving 8 bases between them. CDR3 loop: CASSDRTAYEQYF. The CDR3, as DNA: TGTGCCAGCAGTGATAGGACGGCCTACGAGCAGTACTTC.

This clonotype showed up just a few times. The V and J genes are TRBV18 and TRBJ1-2; 7 nucleotides line up with TRBD1. The V segment lost 0 bases and the J segment 6 bases; nucleotides outside the gene matches: 1. The CDR3 loop spans 13 amino acids. CDR1 KGHSH and CDR2 LQKENI come from the germline V gene. CDR3 residues: CASSPPTGHGYTF. The CDR3 DNA reads TGTGCCAGCTCACCACCGACAGGGCATGGCTACACCTTC.

This clonotype was counted many times. V is TRBV12-3 or TRBV12-4 and J is TRBJ2-2; 14 nucleotides align to TRBD2. Trimming at V came to 3 bases and at J to 5 bases, leaving 2 bases not matched to a gene. The CDR3 length is 16 residues. CDR3: CASSFGLAGGTGELFF. For the CDR3, the DNA is TGTGCCAGCAGTTTTGGACTAGCGGGGGGTACCGGGGAGCTGTTTTTT.

This clonotype was counted at least ten times. The V and J genes are TRBV12-3 or TRBV12-4 and TRBJ2-7; TRBD1 aligns across 9 bases. This CDR3 is 14 amino acids long. Trimming at V came to 5 bases and at J to 7 bases, leaving 9 bases not matched to a gene. The CDR3 DNA reads TGTGCCAGCAGTCGGGGACAGGGTTCGGGGGAGCAGTACTTC. This sequence encodes CASSRGQGSGEQYF.

The chain recombines TRBV5-5 with TRBJ1-2; D perhaps matches TRBD1 (6 bases). Trimming removed 6 bases at V and 8 bases at J, with 14 bases between. Germline V gene sequence: CDR1 SGHKS, CDR2 YYEKEE (reference sequence). CDR3 length: 12 amino acids. The CDR3 DNA is TGTGCCAGCAATCTGAGGGGGGTCGGCTACACCTTC. Translated, it gives CASNLRGVGYTF.

This clonotype has at least ten counts. The chain joins TRBV6-5 to TRBJ2-6; D remains ambiguous. The CDR3 spans 18 residues. Germline values: CDR1 MNHEY, CDR2 SVGAGI. V gave up 4 bases and J gave up 0 bases, with 16 bases separating them. The CDR3 DNA reads as TGTGCCAGCAGTTCCAGGCAGGAAGGTTCCTCTGGGGCCAACGTCCTGACTTTC. Amino acid sequence: CASSSRQEGSSGANVLTF.

This clonotype was seen many times. The V and J genes are TRBV5-8 and TRBJ2-5; 12 bases fit TRBD2. The CDR3 length is 15 residues. The germline CDR1 and CDR2 sequences are SGHTS and YDEGEE. Trimming cost V 4 bases and J 5 bases; bases outside gene matches: 6. The DNA of the CDR3 is TGTGCCAGCAGCGCCGGGACTAGCGGGCGGGAGACCCAGTACTTC. It codes for CASSAGTSGRETQYF.

The rearrangement links TRBV5-1 to TRBJ2-2; D remains unclear. Germline assignment: CDR1 SGHRS and CDR2 YFSETQ. The CDR3 extends over 14 amino acids. The V gene lost 6 bases and the J gene lost 3 bases, with 12 bases spanning the gap. The CDR3 region has the DNA TGCGCCAGCACCCCTGGCAGGTACACCGGGGAGCTGTTTTTT. Its translation: CASTPGRYTGELFF.

This clonotype was observed a few times. This chain connects TRBV20-1 to TRBJ1-2, with TRBD1 as a possible D gene (5 bases). The CDR3 length is 14 residues. The V and J ends lost 1 base and 4 bases respectively, with 13 bases between them. In germline, CDR1 is DFQATT, CDR2 SNEGSKA (reference sequence). The CDR3 region is CSARAGDGGYGYTF. The CDR3 nucleotides are TGCAGTGCTAGAGCGGGGGACGGGGGCTATGGCTACACCTTC.

In its sample, this clonotype was seen a few times. The V gene is TRBV7-2, the J gene TRBJ2-7; 8 bases match TRBD2. The CDR3 has 16 amino acids. CDR1 and CDR2 (germline): SGHTA, FQGNSA. After removal of 1 base from V and 3 bases from J, the junction contained 8 bases not matched to a gene. CDR3 sequence reads: CASSLGAGLGDYEQYF. The CDR3 nucleotides read TGTGCCAGCAGCTTAGGTGCGGGACTAGGTGACTACGAGCAGTACTTC.

Concerning this clonotype: A much larger clone differs from this one at a single base, so this may be a read error. The rearrangement joins TRBV15 to TRBJ2-7; D is unresolved. This CDR3 has 15 residues. From germline, CDR1 is LNHNV and CDR2 YYDKDF (reference sequence). CDR3 nucleotide sequence: TGTGCCATCAGCAGAGTTCCCTCGGCAGGCTACGAGCAGTACTTC. It yields the protein CAISRVPSAGYEQYF.

As to this clonotype: A much larger clone lies a single base off, so this may be a read error. As DNA, the CDR3 is TGCAGCGTTGAGACAGGGGGAAGACTCAACTATGGCTACACCTTC. It translates to CSVETGGRLNYGYTF. The chain couples TRBV29-1 to TRBJ1-2, with 9 nucleotides matching TRBD1. The V and J ends lost 3 bases and 2 bases, in that order; junction bases with no gene match: 7. Per germline, CDR1 SQVTM and CDR2 ANQGSEA. The CDR3 has 15 amino acids.

Ten or more counts support this clonotype. The chain has TRBV6-1 and TRBJ2-4; 13 bases agree with TRBD2. The junction had 10 bases not matched to a gene; V was cut back by 7 bases and J by 1 base. Germline V gene sequence: CDR1 MNHNS, CDR2 SASEGT. The CDR3 extends over 18 amino acids. The CDR3 region has the DNA TGTGCCAGCAAACGACTAGCGGGAGGTCAGAGGGCCAAAAACATTCAGTACTTC. Protein: CASKRLAGGQRAKNIQYF.

This clonotype was detected only a few times. This sequence joins TRBV10-3 and TRBJ2-7; 10 positions agree with TRBD1. Unmatched junction bases numbered 4, after V lost 8 bases and J lost 3 bases. CDR3 size: 13 residues. CDR1 and CDR2 (germline): ENHRY, SYGVKD. CDR3 nucleotide sequence: TGTGCCATCCACGGGACAGGGGACTACGAGCAGTACTTC. Translated, it gives CAIHGTGDYEQYF.

This clonotype was picked up many times. The CDR3 protein is CASSQVSQGPGYTF. The DNA for the CDR3 is TGTGCCAGCAGCCAAGTCTCACAGGGTCCCGGCTACACCTTC. The V call is TRBV3-1, the J call TRBJ1-2; D is perhaps TRBD1 (6 bases). V was pared by 1 base and J by 8 bases, with 14 bases between. The CDR3 is made up of 14 amino acids. The germline gives CDR1 LGHDT, CDR2 YNNKEL (reference sequence).

This clonotype was seen a handful of times. This chain links TRBV12-3 or TRBV12-4 with TRBJ2-2, with D unclear. This CDR3 spans 14 amino acids. Trimming left V 1 base short and J 3 bases short, with 6 bases between. CDR3 region: CASSLGVYTGELFF. CDR3 DNA: TGTGCCAGCAGTTTAGGTGTGTACACCGGGGAGCTGTTTTTT.

With respect to this clonotype: One base away lies a much larger clone, so this may be a sequencing read error. The chain employs TRBV6-1 and TRBJ1-1; D ambiguous. Trimming stripped 6 bases from V and 4 bases from J, with 15 bases between. This CDR3 has 14 amino acids. Germline CDR1 MNHNS, CDR2 SASEGT. CDR3 in DNA: TGTGCCAGCAGAAAATCAGAAATATGCACTGAAGCTTTCTTT. This sequence encodes CASRKSEICTEAFF.

This clonotype turned up a few times. V is TRBV29-1 and J is TRBJ2-4, with D perhaps TRBD1 (5 bases). The CDR3 has 13 residues. V was pared by 3 bases and J by 2 bases, with 8 bases between. Germline V gene sequence: CDR1 SQVTM, CDR2 ANQGSEA. The CDR3 protein is CSVERQPKNIQYF. The CDR3 nucleotides are TGCAGCGTTGAGCGACAGCCCAAAAACATTCAGTACTTC.

This clonotype was recorded many times. The V gene is TRBV6-5, the J gene TRBJ1-5; D is uncertain. The CDR3 has 14 residues. Trimming removed 0 bases from V and 2 bases from J, with 5 bases in between. Germline V CDR1 and CDR2: MNHEY, SVGAGI. The CDR3, as DNA: TGTGCCAGCAGTTACTCAGGGCGCAATCAGCCCCAGCATTTT. Residues: CASSYSGRNQPQHF.

J is TRBJ2-5 and V is TRBV7-2; 7 bases match TRBD1. The end of the DNA aligns better with TRBJ2-7, so the J call may be wrong. Per the germline V gene, CDR1 is SGHTA and CDR2 is FQGNSA. There are 14 residues in the CDR3. The CDR3 nucleotides read TGTGCCAGCAGCTCCGGGACAGAACCCTACGAGCAGTACTTC. It yields the protein CASSSGTEPYEQYF.